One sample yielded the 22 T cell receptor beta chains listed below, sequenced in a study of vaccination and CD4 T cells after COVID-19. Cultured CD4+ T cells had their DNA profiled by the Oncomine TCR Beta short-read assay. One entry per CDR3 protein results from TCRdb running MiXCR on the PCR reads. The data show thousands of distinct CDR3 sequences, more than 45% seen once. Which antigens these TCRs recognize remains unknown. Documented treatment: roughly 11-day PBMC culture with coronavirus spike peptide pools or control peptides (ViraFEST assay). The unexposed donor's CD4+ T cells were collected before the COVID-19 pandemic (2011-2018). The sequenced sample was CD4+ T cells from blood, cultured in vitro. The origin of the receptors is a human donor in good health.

CDR3 in amino acids: CSPSPGNSYEQYF. The CDR3 DNA is TGCAGTCCGAGCCCGGGTAACTCCTACGAGCAGTACTTC. The genes are TRBV20-1 and TRBJ2-7; D unclear. The germline gives CDR1 DFQATT, CDR2 SNEGSKA (reference sequence). This CDR3 is built from 13 residues. V gave up 8 bases and J gave up 0 bases, with 14 bases separating them.

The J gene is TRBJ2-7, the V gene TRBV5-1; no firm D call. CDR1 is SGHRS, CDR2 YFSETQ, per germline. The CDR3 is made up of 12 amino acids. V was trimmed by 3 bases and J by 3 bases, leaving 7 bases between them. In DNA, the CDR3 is TGCGCCAGCAGCTCCACTTACTACGAGCAGTACTTC. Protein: CASSSTYYEQYF.

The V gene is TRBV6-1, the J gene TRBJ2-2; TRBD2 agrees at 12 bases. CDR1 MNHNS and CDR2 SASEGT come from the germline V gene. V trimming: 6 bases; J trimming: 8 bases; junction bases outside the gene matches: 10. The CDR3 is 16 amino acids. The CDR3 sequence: CASSPGLAGPGGELFF. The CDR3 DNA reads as TGTGCCAGCAGCCCCGGACTAGCGGGGCCGGGGGGGGAGCTGTTTTTT.

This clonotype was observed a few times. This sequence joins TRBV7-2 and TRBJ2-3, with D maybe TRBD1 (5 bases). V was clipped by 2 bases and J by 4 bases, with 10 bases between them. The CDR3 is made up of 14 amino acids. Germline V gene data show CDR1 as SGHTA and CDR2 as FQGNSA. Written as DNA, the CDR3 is TGTGCCAGCAGCTTATTGGGGCGCGCAGATACGCAGTATTTT. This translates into CASSLLGRADTQYF.

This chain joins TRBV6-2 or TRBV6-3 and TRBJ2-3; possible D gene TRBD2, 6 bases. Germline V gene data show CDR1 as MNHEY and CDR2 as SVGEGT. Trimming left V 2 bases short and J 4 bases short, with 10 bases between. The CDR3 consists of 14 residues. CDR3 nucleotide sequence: TGTGCCAGCAGTTACAAGGCTAGCGCAGATACGCAGTATTTT. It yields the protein CASSYKASADTQYF.

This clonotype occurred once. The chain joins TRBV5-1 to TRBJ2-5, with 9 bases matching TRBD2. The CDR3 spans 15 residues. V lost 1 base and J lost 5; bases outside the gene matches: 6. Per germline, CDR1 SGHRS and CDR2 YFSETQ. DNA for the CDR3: TGCGCCAGCAGCTTGTCGGCGGGAGGGCCGGAGACCCAGTACTTC. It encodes CASSLSAGGPETQYF.

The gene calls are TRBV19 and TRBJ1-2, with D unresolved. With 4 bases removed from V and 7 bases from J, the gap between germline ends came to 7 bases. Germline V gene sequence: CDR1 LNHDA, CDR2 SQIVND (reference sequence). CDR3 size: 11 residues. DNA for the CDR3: TGTGCCAGTAGTAAGCTGGGTGGCTACACCTTC. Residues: CASSKLGGYTF.

The CDR3 loop is CASSVKLNTEAFF. For the CDR3, the DNA is TGTGCCAGCAGCGTAAAGTTGAACACTGAAGCTTTCTTT. This chain joins TRBV9 and TRBJ1-1; D unresolved. This CDR3 has 13 amino acids. Germline loops: CDR1 SGDLS, CDR2 YYNGEE. V gave up 1 base and J gave up 0 bases, with 4 bases separating them.

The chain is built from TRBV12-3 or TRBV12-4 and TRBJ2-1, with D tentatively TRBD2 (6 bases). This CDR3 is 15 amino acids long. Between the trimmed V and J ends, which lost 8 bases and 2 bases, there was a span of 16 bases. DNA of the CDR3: TGTGCCAGCTCACTTCGGGGCGGGACCTACAATGAGCAGTTCTTC. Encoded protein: CASSLRGGTYNEQFF.

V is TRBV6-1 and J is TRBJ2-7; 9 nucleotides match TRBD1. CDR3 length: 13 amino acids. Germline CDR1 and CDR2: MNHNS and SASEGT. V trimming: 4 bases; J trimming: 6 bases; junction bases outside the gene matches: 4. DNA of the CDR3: TGTGCCAGCAGTGGGCTGACAGGGGGCGAGCAGTACTTC. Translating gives CASSGLTGGEQYF.

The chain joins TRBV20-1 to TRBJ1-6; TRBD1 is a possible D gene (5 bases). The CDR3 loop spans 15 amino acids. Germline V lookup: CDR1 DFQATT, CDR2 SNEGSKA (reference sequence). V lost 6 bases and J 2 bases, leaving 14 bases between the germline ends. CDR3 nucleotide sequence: TGCAGTGCACAGGAAGGGGCGACCTATAATTCACCCCTCCACTTT. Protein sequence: CSAQEGATYNSPLHF.

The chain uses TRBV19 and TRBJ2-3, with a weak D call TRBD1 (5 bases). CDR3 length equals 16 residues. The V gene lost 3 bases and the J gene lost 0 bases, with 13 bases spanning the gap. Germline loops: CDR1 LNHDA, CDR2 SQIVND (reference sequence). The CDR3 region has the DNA TGTGCCAGTAGTATTTCCACAGGATCTAGCACAGATACGCAGTATTTT. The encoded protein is CASSISTGSSTDTQYF.

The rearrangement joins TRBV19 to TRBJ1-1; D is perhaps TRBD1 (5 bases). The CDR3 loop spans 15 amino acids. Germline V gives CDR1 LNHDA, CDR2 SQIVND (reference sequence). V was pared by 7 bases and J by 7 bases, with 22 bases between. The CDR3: CASTHFAPGPNEAFF. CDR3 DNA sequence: TGTGCCAGTACTCACTTCGCCCCGGGACCTAATGAAGCTTTCTTT.

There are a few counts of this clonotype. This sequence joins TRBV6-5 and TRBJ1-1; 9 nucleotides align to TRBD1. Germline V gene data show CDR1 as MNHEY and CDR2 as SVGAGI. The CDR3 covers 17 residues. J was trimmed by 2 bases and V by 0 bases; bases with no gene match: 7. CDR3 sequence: CASSYSIGTGLNTEAFF. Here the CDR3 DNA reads TGTGCCAGCAGTTACTCGATCGGGACAGGGTTAAACACTGAAGCTTTCTTT.

CDR3 in amino acids: CASSSAAAPNYGYTF. As DNA, the CDR3 is TGTGCCAGCAGCTCCGCCGCGGCCCCTAACTATGGCTACACCTTC. The V gene is TRBV5-8, the J gene TRBJ1-2, with no clear D. With 3 bases removed from V and 0 bases from J, the gap between germline ends came to 12 bases. The V gene's germline CDR1 is SGHTS and CDR2 YDEGEE. The CDR3 consists of 15 residues.

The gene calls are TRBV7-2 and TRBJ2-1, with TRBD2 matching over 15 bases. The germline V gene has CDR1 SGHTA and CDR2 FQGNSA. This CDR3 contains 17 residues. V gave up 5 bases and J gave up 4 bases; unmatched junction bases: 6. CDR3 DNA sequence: TGTGCCAGCAGCACCCGGACTAGCGGGAGGGTATACAATGAGCAGTTCTTC. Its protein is CASSTRTSGRVYNEQFF.

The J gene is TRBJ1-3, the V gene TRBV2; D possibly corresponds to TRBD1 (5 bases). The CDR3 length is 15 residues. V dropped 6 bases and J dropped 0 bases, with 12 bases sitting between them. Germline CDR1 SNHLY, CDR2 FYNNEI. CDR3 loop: CASRRDGVSGNTIYF. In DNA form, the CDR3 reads TGTGCCAGCAGACGGGACGGCGTCTCTGGAAACACCATATATTTT.

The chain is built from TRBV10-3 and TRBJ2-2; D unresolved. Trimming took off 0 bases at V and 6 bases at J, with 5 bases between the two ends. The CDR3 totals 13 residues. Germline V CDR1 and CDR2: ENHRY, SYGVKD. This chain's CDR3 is CAISESAAGELFF. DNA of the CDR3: TGTGCCATCAGTGAGTCGGCGGCCGGGGAGCTGTTTTTT.

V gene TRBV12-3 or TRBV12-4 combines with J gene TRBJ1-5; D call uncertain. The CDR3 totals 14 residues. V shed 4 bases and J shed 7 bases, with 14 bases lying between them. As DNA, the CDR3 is TGTGCCAGCAGTTCTAGAGGGTTTGGACAGCCCCAGCATTTT. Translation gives CASSSRGFGQPQHF.

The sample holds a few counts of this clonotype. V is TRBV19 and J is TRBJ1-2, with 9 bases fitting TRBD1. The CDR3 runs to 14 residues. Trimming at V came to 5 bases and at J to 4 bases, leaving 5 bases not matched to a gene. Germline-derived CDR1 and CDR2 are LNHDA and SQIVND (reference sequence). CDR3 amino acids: CASSPRDRVYGYTF. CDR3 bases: TGTGCCAGTAGTCCCCGGGACAGGGTCTATGGCTACACCTTC.

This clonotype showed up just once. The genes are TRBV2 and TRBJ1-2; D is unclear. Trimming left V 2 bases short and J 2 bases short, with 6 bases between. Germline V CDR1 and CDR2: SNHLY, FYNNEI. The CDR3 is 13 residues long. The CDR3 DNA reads TGTGCCAGCAGTGAAAACGGGAACTATGGCTACACCTTC. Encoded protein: CASSENGNYGYTF.

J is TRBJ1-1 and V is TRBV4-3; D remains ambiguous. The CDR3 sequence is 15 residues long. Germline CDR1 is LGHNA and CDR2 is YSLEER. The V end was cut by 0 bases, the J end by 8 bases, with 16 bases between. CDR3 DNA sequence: TGCGCCAGCAGCCAAGAACATACGGGCTTTCCGGAAGCTTTCTTT. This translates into CASSQEHTGFPEAFF.